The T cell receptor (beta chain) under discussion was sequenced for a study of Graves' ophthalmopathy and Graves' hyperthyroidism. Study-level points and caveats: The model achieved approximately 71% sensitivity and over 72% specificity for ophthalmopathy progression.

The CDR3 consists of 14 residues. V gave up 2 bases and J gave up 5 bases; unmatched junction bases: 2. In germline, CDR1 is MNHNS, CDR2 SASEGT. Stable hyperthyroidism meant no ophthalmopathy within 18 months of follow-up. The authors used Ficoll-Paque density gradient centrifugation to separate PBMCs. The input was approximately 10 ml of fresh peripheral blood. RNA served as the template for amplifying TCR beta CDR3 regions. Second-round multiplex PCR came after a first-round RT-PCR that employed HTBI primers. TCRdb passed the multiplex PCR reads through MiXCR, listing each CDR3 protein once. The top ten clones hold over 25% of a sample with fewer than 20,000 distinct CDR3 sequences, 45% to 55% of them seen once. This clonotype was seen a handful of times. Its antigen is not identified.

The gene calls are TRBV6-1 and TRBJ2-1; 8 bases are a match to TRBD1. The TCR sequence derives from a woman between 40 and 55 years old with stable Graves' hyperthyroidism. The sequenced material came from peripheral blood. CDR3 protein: CASSELTGDNEQFF. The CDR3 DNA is TGTGCCAGCAGTGAATTGACAGGGGACAATGAGCAGTTCTTC.